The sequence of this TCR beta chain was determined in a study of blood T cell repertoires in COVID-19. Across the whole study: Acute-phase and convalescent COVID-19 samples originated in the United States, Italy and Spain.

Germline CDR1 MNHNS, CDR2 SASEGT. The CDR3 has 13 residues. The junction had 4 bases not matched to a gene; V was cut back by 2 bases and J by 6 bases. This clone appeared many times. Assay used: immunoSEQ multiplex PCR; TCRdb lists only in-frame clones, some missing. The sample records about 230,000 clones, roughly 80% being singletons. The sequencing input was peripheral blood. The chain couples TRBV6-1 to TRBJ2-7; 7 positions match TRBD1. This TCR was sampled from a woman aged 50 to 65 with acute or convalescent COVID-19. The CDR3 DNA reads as TGTGCCAGCAGTGAATTTGGGACAGTCGAGCAGTACTTC. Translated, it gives CASSEFGTVEQYF.